This entry is about one TCR beta chain. The sample comes from a study of beta chain features in type 1 diabetes. The study reverse transcribed the entire isolated RNA, so it sequenced expressed TCRB transcripts. TCRdb keeps only in-frame clones here, not all; method: immunoSEQ multiplex PCR. Of approximately 84,000 clones in the sample, about 32% were seen once. This receptor was obtained from a young woman in good health. The sample consisted of stem cell memory CD4+ T cells from blood.

Here the CDR3 reads CASTQSRESDEQYF. Written as DNA, the CDR3 is TGTGCCAGTACTCAATCACGGGAGAGCGACGAGCAGTACTTC. The chain joins TRBV19 to TRBJ2-7; possible D gene TRBD2, 6 bases. Germline-derived CDR1 and CDR2 are LNHDA and SQIVND (reference sequence). This CDR3 has 14 amino acids. Deletions cut 7 bases from V and 5 bases from J, with 18 bases between.